The source of this T cell receptor (beta chain) is a study of T cell responses to AZD1222 COVID-19 vaccine. Regarding the study as a whole: Nearly half of spike-specific TCRs reportedly target variant regions that are unmutated in the B.1.351 and B.1.1.7 variants. Of the AZD1222 recipients, only 5 or 6 were seropositive at baseline. Spike-wide coverage was observed for vaccine-associated CD4 TCRs, with dominant responses at 160-218 and 743-854.

Some clones are missing from TCRdb's copy, which holds only in-frame ones; the method was immunoSEQ multiplex PCR. The repertoire has under 200,000 clones, roughly nine tenths of them found once; the top ten carry 1% to 1.5%. V was clipped by 0 bases and J by 6 bases, with 6 bases between them. The CDR3 totals 13 residues. Germline assignment: CDR1 ENHRY and CDR2 SYGVKD. Concerning this clone: Its antigen is currently unknown.

The source of this sequence is an adult who received the AZD1222 COVID-19 vaccine. Sample: peripheral blood, taken 28 days after the second AZD1222 dose. The gene calls are TRBV10-3 and TRBJ2-1; D gene uncertain. Here the CDR3 reads CAISESQVNEQFF. The CDR3 DNA sequence: TGTGCCATCAGTGAGTCGCAGGTCAATGAGCAGTTCTTC.